The rows below give T cell receptor beta chains drawn from one sample of a study of blood T cell repertoires in COVID-19. Method: immunoSEQ multiplex PCR; TCRdb's copy keeps in-frame clones and lacks some. This sample has fewer than 250,000 clones, with approximately 91% found just once. Sequencing input: peripheral blood. Every receptor here comes from a man between 25 and 39 years old with COVID-19, enrolled during active disease. CDR3s leave out the opening cysteine and the closing phenylalanine or tryptophan. Each record gives: V gene, J gene, CDR3 length, CDR3 protein.

TRBV3-1/TRBV3-2	TRBJ2-7	11	ASSHNLAGEQY
TRBV25-1	TRBJ1-5	10	ARTDIHQPQH
TRBV5-1	TRBJ2-3	13	ASSLSRLGADTQY
TRBV25-1	TRBJ2-4	13	ASTPTSGNKNIQY
TRBV7-2	TRBJ2-3	14	ASSSMLAVITDTQY
TRBV18	TRBJ2-7	13	ASSPRPGESYEQY
TRBV7-9	TRBJ1-1	10	ASSLRGTEAF
TRBV7-7	TRBJ2-3	11	ASSFVFTDTQY
TRBV11-2	TRBJ1-6	11	ASSSSYNSPLH
TRBV6-1	TRBJ1-4	9	ASSDLGELF
TRBV7-9	TRBJ2-1	13	ASRGEMSPYNEQF
TRBV7-9	TRBJ1-6	16	ASSSSPQGAIYNSPLH
TRBV5-1	TRBJ2-5	13	ASSLDPTSAETQY
TRBV6-1	TRBJ1-1	11	ASSEQGYTEAF
TRBV6-1	TRBJ2-5	13	ASSETSGGMETQY
TRBV11-2	TRBJ1-2	13	ASRQPGQGSYGYT
TRBV2	TRBJ1-5	13	ASSPDRGFGQPQH